These 25 T cell receptor beta chains were sequenced from one sample in a study of regulatory T cells in long-lasting Graves disease. Arm-PCR with iRepertoire HTBI primers amplified the CDR3 regions for these TCR beta libraries. Using its own MiXCR run on the multiplex PCR reads, TCRdb lists one record per CDR3 protein. The sample records roughly 470,000 distinct CDR3 sequences, roughly 20% being singletons. Noted time point: persistent/refractory GD, antithyroid drugs over 5 years with positive TRAb. The TCR library used RNA extracted from PBMCs. The input for sequencing was peripheral blood mononuclear cells (PBMCs), taken when the disease was refractory, from a patient treated with antithyroid drugs. These receptors were taken from a female donor with Graves disease.

This clonotype was found a few times. The chain joins TRBV5-1 to TRBJ2-2, with D possibly called TRBD1 or TRBD2 (5 bases each). The germline V gene encodes CDR1 SGHRS and CDR2 YFSETQ. V was trimmed by 7 bases and J by 5 bases, leaving 18 bases between them. The CDR3 loop spans 15 amino acids. This CDR3 is CASRQTRDLTGELFF. The CDR3 bases are TGCGCCAGCCGACAGACTCGGGACCTTACCGGGGAGCTGTTTTTT.

This clonotype was picked up many times. The chain uses TRBV7-2 and TRBJ2-5; 7 nucleotides line up with TRBD1. Germline CDR1 SGHTA, CDR2 FQGNSA. The trim removed 5 bases at V and 10 bases at J, leaving 16 bases unmatched. The CDR3 extends over 15 amino acids. CDR3 amino acids: CASSGRDRPFGDQYF. The CDR3 nucleotides are TGTGCCAGCAGCGGACGGGACAGACCTTTTGGTGACCAGTACTTC.

Regarding this clonotype: It may be a read error: a sequence one base away is much more abundant. The rearrangement links TRBV28 to TRBJ1-6; no definite D call. This CDR3 region has 12 residues. Germline-derived CDR1 and CDR2 are MDHEN and SYDVKM. The CDR3 DNA sequence: TGTGCCAGCGGTTTCGTGAATTCACCCCTCCACTTT. Its protein product is CASGFVNSPLHF.

The sample holds a few counts of this clonotype. The chain recombines TRBV6-2 or TRBV6-3 with TRBJ1-5; no firm D call. This CDR3 comprises 15 residues. Germline CDR1 MNHEY, CDR2 SVGEGT. The V gene lost 2 bases and the J gene lost 6 bases, with 14 bases spanning the gap. CDR3: CASSYKGLIFQPQHF. The DNA for the CDR3 is TGTGCCAGCAGTTACAAGGGTTTAATCTTTCAGCCCCAGCATTTT.

Ten or more counts support this clonotype. This chain uses TRBV7-2 with TRBJ1-4; 8 bases fit TRBD1. Germline assignment: CDR1 SGHTA and CDR2 FQGNSA. J was trimmed by 3 bases and V by 7 bases; bases with no gene match: 16. CDR3 size: 18 residues. The CDR3, as DNA: TGTGCCAGCACCAAAAACGGACAGGGAGGCACGGCTAATGAAAAACTGTTTTTT. This gives the protein CASTKNGQGGTANEKLFF. Full variable domain (remainder filled in from reference TRBV7-2 and TRBJ1-4): GAGVSQSPSNKVTEKGKDVELRCDPISGHTALYWYRQSLGQGLEFLIYFQGNSAPDKSGLPSDRFSAERTGGSVSTLTIQRTQQEDSAVYLCASTKNGQGGTANEKLFFGSGTQLSVL.

This clonotype was counted ten times or more. The chain combines TRBV2 with TRBJ2-7; 7 bases match TRBD2. The CDR3 extends over 16 amino acids. In germline, CDR1 is SNHLY, CDR2 FYNNEI. The V gene end was trimmed by 6 bases and the J gene end by 3 bases; junction bases not matched to a gene: 14. CDR3 sequence reads: CASRRGLAVTLYEQYF. Written as DNA, the CDR3 is TGTGCCAGCAGGAGAGGTCTAGCGGTGACTCTCTACGAGCAGTACTTC.

This clonotype turned up a few times. The V gene is TRBV10-3, the J gene TRBJ2-7; D possibly corresponds to TRBD1 (5 bases). Germline V gives CDR1 ENHRY, CDR2 SYGVKD. The V end lost 6 bases, the J end lost 2 bases, and 8 bases lay between the germline ends. The CDR3 extends over 12 amino acids. CDR3 nucleotide sequence: TGTGCCATCAGCACGACAGCCTACGAGCAGTACTTC. Translation gives CAISTTAYEQYF.

A word on this clonotype: The junction and the germline gene differ at one end; a read error may be behind it. This rearrangement joins TRBV28 to TRBJ2-6, with D perhaps matching TRBD1 (5 bases). Germline CDR1 reads MDHEN; CDR2 reads SYDVKM. The CDR3 runs 14 residues. The CDR3 region has the DNA TGTGCCAGCAGTCCGGGCTCTGGGGCCAACGTCCTGGCTTTC. Encoded protein: CASSPGSGANVLAF.

This clonotype was counted ten times or more. This sequence joins TRBV7-8 and TRBJ2-5, with D unresolved. The CDR3 length is 14 residues. The V and J ends lost 1 base and 7 bases respectively, with 13 bases between them. Germline-derived CDR1 and CDR2 are SGHVS and FQNEAQ. The CDR3 spells CASSLDSEFSTQYF. The CDR3 bases are TGTGCCAGCAGCTTAGATTCCGAATTTTCGACCCAGTACTTC.

This CDR3 reads CASSLRGGVSYEQYF. CDR3 coding DNA: TGTGCCAGCAGCTTAAGGGGGGGAGTAAGCTACGAGCAGTACTTC. The rearrangement links TRBV7-6 to TRBJ2-7, with a weak D call TRBD2 (7 bases). This CDR3 comprises 15 residues. Germline assignment: CDR1 SGHVS and CDR2 FNYEAQ. The V and J ends lost 2 bases and 3 bases respectively, with 14 bases between them.

Points on this clonotype: A much larger clonotype is one base distant, so this may be a read error. The V and J genes are TRBV29-1 and TRBJ2-5; 8 bases fit TRBD2. The CDR3 extends over 15 amino acids. V lost 4 bases, J lost 9 bases, and 16 bases stayed unmatched. The germline V gene has CDR1 SQVTM and CDR2 ANQGSEA. CDR3 in DNA: TGCAGCGTTGTGGGGAGCGGGAGTATGGGGGAGGCCCAGTACTTC. It encodes CSVVGSGSMGEAQYF.

This clonotype was counted ten times or more. The CDR3 sequence: CASSLRSQGDGYTF. In nucleotides, the CDR3 is TGTGCCAGCAGTTTGAGGAGTCAGGGTGATGGCTACACCTTC. The V call is TRBV12-3 or TRBV12-4, the J call TRBJ1-2; the D gene is possibly TRBD1 (5 bases). Trimming pared 3 bases from V and 6 bases from J, leaving 14 bases between. This CDR3 spans 14 amino acids.

This clonotype was seen a few times. The chain uses TRBV27 and TRBJ2-7, with D perhaps matching TRBD2 (5 bases). The V end lost 4 bases, the J end lost 6 bases, and 16 bases lay between the germline ends. This CDR3 is 14 amino acids long. The V gene's germline CDR1 is MNHEY and CDR2 SMNVEV (reference sequence). As DNA, the CDR3 is TGTGCCAGCAGTTCCGGACTCCCCCTAGGCGAGCAGTACTTC. As protein: CASSSGLPLGEQYF.

This clonotype appeared many times. This CDR3 is CASRETGENQPQHF. DNA for the CDR3: TGTGCCAGCAGGGAGACAGGGGAGAATCAGCCCCAGCATTTT. This rearrangement joins TRBV6-1 to TRBJ1-5; 8 bases map to TRBD1. The V and J ends lost 6 bases and 4 bases, in that order; junction bases with no gene match: 5. Germline CDR1 and CDR2: MNHNS and SASEGT. The CDR3 totals 14 residues.

This clonotype occurred many times. The chain uses TRBV6-5 and TRBJ2-7; tentative D call: TRBD2 (7 bases). The V end lost 4 bases, the J end lost 4 bases, and 14 bases lay between the germline ends. This CDR3 region has 14 residues. Germline V lookup: CDR1 MNHEY, CDR2 SVGAGI. CDR3 sequence (DNA): TGTGCCAGCAGTTGGGGGAGGGGGAAATACGAGCAGTACTTC. This codes for CASSWGRGKYEQYF.

The sample holds a few counts of this clonotype. The junction differs from germline at one of its ends, possibly a read error. The genes are TRBV20-1 and TRBJ1-1; no reliable D call. Germline V gives CDR1 DFQATT, CDR2 SNEGSKA (reference sequence). This CDR3 is built from 16 residues. The CDR3 is CSAREPGRTTYTEAFF. CDR3 in DNA: TGCAGTGCTAGAGAGCCCGGGAGAACAACCTACACTGAAGCCTTCTTT.

This clonotype has only a few counts. The chain joins TRBV27 to TRBJ2-3, with 8 bases aligning to TRBD2. With V trimmed by 4 bases and J by 3 bases, 9 bases remained unmatched. The CDR3 has 16 residues. Looked up from germline, CDR1 is MNHEY and CDR2 is SMNVEV (reference sequence). The CDR3 loop is CASSSREGIRTDTQYF. The CDR3 DNA reads TGTGCCAGCAGTTCCCGGGAGGGGATAAGAACAGATACGCAGTATTTT.

V gene TRBV6-2 or TRBV6-3 combines with J gene TRBJ1-1; D gene ambiguous. V was cut by 8 bases and J by 5 bases, with 12 bases left in between. The V gene's germline CDR1 is MNHEY and CDR2 SVGEGT. The CDR3 extends over 12 amino acids. For the CDR3, the DNA is TGTGCCAGCCTGGCGCCCGGGACTGAAGCTTTCTTT. Its protein is CASLAPGTEAFF.

The table lists this clonotype with a few counts. The chain links TRBV30 to TRBJ1-3, with TRBD1 as a possible D gene (5 bases). Germline loops: CDR1 GTSNPN, CDR2 SVGIG (reference sequence). Between the trimmed V and J ends, which lost 3 bases and 4 bases, there was a span of 10 bases. The CDR3 has 13 residues. The CDR3 DNA follows: TGTGCCTGGAGCCCAGGGCCCGGAAACACCATATATTTT. This codes for CAWSPGPGNTIYF.

There are a few counts of this clonotype. The rearrangement links TRBV19 to TRBJ1-5; no clear D. Trimming removed 5 bases at V and 2 bases at J, with 10 bases between. Germline lookup yields CDR1 LNHDA and CDR2 SQIVND (reference sequence). This CDR3 contains 14 residues. The CDR3 DNA is TGTGCCAGTAGTCCGCGTAAGGGCAATCAGCCCCAGCATTTT. Protein: CASSPRKGNQPQHF.

V gene TRBV18 combines with J gene TRBJ2-5; D gene uncertain. The V and J ends lost 2 bases and 5 bases respectively, with 12 bases between them. From germline, CDR1 is KGHSH and CDR2 LQKENI. This CDR3 comprises 14 residues. The CDR3 region is CASSPISARETQYF. The CDR3 nucleotides read TGTGCCAGCTCACCAATTTCGGCGAGGGAGACCCAGTACTTC.

With respect to this clonotype: A much larger clonotype is one base distant, so this may be a read error. The CDR3: CSVEGSGTSYEQYF. The CDR3 nucleotides read TGCAGCGTTGAGGGTAGCGGGACGTCCTACGAGCAGTACTTC. The J gene is TRBJ2-7, the V gene TRBV29-1; 8 bases map to TRBD2. The ends lost 3 bases at V and 1 base at J; junction bases unmatched: 5. Germline lookup yields CDR1 SQVTM and CDR2 ANQGSEA. The CDR3 has 14 residues.

This clonotype was seen a few times. This rearrangement joins TRBV28 to TRBJ1-5; D call uncertain. Germline V gene lookup returns CDR1 MDHEN and CDR2 SYDVKM. This CDR3 is built from 12 residues. The V end lost 7 bases, the J end lost 4 bases, and 8 bases lay between the germline ends. The CDR3 spells CASTGTNQPQHF. The DNA of the CDR3 is TGTGCCAGCACGGGAACAAATCAGCCCCAGCATTTT.

The sample holds many counts of this clonotype. V and J are TRBV28 and TRBJ2-7, with TRBD1 matching over 10 bases. The V gene's germline CDR1 is MDHEN and CDR2 SYDVKM. Trimming cost V 1 base and J 6 bases; bases outside gene matches: 9. CDR3 length: 16 residues. The CDR3 DNA sequence: TGTGCCAGCAGTTTATCCCTCGGGACAGGGGTGCCCGAGCAGTACTTC. It is translated as CASSLSLGTGVPEQYF.

This clonotype was seen many times. The chain combines TRBV4-1 with TRBJ1-2, with a tentative D call TRBD1 (5 bases). The CDR3 contains 12 residues. CDR1 and CDR2 (germline): MGHRA, YSYEKL. V was trimmed by 4 bases and J by 7 bases, leaving 10 bases between them. CDR3 protein: CASSPGSSGYTF. CDR3 sequence (DNA): TGCGCCAGCAGCCCAGGGTCCTCTGGCTACACCTTC.